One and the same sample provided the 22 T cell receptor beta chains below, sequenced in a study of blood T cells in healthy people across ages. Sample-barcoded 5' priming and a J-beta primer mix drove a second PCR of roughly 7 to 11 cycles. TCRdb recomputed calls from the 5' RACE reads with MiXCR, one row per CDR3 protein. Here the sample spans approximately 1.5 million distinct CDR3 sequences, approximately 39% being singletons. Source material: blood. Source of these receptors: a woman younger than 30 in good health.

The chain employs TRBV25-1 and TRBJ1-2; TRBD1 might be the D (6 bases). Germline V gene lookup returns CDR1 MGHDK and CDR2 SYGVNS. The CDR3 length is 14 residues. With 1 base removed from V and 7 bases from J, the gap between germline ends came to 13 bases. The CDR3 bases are TGTGCCAGCAGTGAATTAGCAGGGGCGGGTGGCTACACCTTC. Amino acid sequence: CASSELAGAGGYTF.

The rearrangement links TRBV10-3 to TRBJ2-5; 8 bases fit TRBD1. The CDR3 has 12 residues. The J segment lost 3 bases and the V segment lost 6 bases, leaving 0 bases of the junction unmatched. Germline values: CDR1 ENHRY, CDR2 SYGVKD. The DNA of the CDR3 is TGTGCCATCAGGGGACAGGAAGAGACCCAGTACTTC. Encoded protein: CAIRGQEETQYF.

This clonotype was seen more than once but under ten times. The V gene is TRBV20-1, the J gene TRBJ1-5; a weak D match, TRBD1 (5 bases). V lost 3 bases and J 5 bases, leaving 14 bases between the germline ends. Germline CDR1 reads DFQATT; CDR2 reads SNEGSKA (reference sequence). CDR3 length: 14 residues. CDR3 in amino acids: CSASGGQGYQPQHF. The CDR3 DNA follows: TGCAGTGCTAGTGGTGGGCAGGGATATCAGCCCCAGCATTTT.

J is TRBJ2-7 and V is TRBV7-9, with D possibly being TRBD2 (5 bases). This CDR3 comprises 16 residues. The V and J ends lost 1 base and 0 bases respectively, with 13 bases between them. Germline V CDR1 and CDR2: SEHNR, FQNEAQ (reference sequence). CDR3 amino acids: CASSLEVGTSSYEQYF. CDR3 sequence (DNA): TGTGCCAGCAGCTTAGAAGTAGGCACTAGCTCCTACGAGCAGTACTTC.

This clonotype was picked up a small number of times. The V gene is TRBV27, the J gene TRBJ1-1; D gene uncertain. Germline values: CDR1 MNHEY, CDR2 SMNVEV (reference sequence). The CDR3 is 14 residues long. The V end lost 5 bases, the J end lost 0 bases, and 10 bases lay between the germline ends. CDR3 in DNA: TGTGCCAGCAGTGTGGGTGCAGTGAACACTGAAGCTTTCTTT. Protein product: CASSVGAVNTEAFF.

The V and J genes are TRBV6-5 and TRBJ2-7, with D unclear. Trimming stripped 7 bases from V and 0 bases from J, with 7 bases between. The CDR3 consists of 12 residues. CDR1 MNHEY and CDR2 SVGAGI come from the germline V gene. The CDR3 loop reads CASMHDSYEQYF. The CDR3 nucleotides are TGTGCCAGCATGCACGACTCCTACGAGCAGTACTTC.

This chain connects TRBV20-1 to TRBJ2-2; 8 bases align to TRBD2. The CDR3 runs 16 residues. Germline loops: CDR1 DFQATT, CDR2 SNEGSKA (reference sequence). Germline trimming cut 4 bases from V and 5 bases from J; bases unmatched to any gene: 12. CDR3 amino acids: CSAKISGLATTGELFF. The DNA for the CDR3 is TGCAGTGCTAAGATATCAGGACTAGCAACGACCGGGGAGCTGTTTTTT.

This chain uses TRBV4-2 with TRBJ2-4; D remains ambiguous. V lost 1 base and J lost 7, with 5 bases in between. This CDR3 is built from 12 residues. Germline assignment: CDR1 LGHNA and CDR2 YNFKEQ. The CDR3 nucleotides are TGTGCCAGCAGCCAAGTTCCGAACATTCAGTACTTC. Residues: CASSQVPNIQYF.

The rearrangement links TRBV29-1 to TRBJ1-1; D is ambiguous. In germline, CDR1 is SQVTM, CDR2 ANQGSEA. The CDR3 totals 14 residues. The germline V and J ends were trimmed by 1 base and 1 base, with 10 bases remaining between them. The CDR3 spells CSVEGWQRNTEAFF. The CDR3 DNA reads TGCAGCGTTGAAGGGTGGCAGAGGAACACTGAAGCTTTCTTT.

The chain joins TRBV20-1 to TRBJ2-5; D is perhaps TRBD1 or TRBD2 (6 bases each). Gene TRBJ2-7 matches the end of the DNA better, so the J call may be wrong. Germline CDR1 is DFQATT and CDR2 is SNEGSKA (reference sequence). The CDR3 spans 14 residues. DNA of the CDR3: TGCAGTGCTAGAGCTCAGGGGAGGAGGAACGAGCAGTACTTC. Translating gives CSARAQGRRNEQYF.

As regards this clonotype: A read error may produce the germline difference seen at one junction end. CDR3 residues: CASSSTGEFSNEKPFF. In nucleotides, the CDR3 is TGTGCCAGCAGCTCGACAGGGGAATTCTCTAATGAAAAACCGTTTTTT. J is TRBJ1-4 and V is TRBV7-9; 8 nucleotides match TRBD1. The length of the CDR3 is 16 residues. Germline V gene lookup returns CDR1 SEHNR and CDR2 FQNEAQ (reference sequence). Complete variable domain (other parts from reference TRBV7-9 and TRBJ1-4): DTGVSQNPRHKITKRGQNVTFRCDPISEHNRLYWYRQTLGQGPEFLTYFQNEAQLEKSRLLSDRFSAERPKGSFSTLEIQRTEQGDSAMYLCASSSTGEFSNEKPFFGSGTQLSVL.

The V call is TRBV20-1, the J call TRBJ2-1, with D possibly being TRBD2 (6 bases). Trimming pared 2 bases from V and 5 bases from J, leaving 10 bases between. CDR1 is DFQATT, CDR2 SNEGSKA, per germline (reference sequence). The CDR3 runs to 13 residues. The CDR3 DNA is TGCAGTGCTAGACCGGGGGTCAACAATGAGCAGTTCTTC. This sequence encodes CSARPGVNNEQFF.

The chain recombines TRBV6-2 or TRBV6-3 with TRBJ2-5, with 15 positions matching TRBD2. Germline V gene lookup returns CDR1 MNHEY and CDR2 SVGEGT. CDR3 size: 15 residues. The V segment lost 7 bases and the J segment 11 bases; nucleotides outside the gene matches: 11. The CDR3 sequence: CASTGLAGGKYEQYF. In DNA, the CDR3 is TGTGCCAGCACCGGACTAGCGGGAGGGAAATATGAGCAGTACTTC.

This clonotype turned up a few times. The CDR3 DNA follows: TGTGCCAGCGGGACTAGCGGGGCTGGAGATACGCAGTATTTT. This gives the protein CASGTSGAGDTQYF. The J gene is TRBJ2-3, the V gene TRBV6-2 or TRBV6-3; 13 nucleotides agree with TRBD2. Germline-derived CDR1 and CDR2 are MNHEY and SVGEGT. Germline trimming cut 8 bases from V and 5 bases from J; bases unmatched to any gene: 4. This CDR3 is 14 amino acids long.

CDR3 residues: CASSKAGTRELDTGELFF. CDR3 DNA: TGTGCCAGCAGCAAAGCCGGGACCCGGGAACTGGACACCGGGGAGCTGTTTTTT. V usage is TRBV21-1 and J usage is TRBJ2-2; the table's D gene call, TRBD1, was not cross checked with the DNA. TRBV21-1 has pseudogene status. The CDR3 has 18 residues.

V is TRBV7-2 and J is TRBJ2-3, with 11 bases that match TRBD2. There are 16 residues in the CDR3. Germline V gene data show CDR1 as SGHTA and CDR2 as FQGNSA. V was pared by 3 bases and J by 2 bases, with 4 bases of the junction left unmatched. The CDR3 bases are TGTGCCAGCAGCTTCTCTAGCGGGGGGAACACAGATACGCAGTATTTT. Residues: CASSFSSGGNTDTQYF.

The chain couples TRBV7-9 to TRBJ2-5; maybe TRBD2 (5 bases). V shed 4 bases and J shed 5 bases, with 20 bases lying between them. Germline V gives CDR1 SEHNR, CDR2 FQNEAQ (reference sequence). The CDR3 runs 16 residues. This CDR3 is CASSSLRGAKRETQYF. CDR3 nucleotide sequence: TGTGCCAGCAGCTCCCTCCGGGGAGCCAAAAGGGAGACCCAGTACTTC.

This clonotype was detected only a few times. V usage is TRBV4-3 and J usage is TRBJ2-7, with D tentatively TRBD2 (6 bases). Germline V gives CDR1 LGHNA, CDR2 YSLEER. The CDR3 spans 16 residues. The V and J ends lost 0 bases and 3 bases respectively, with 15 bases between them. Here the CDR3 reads CASSQEVTGEGYEQYF. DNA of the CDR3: TGCGCCAGCAGCCAAGAGGTAACGGGAGAGGGCTACGAGCAGTACTTC.

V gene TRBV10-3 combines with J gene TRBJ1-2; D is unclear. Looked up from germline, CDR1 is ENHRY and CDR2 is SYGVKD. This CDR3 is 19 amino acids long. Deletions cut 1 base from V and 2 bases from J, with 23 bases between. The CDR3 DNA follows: TGTGCCATCAGTGAGTATACGGGGTTTATGCAGAGCGTCAACTATGGCTACACCTTC. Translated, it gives CAISEYTGFMQSVNYGYTF.

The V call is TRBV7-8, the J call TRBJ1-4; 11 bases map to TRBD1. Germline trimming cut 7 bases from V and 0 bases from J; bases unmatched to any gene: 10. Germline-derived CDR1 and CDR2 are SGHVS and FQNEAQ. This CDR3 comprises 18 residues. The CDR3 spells CASIKDRGPLATNEKLFF. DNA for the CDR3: TGTGCCAGCATCAAGGACAGGGGGCCACTCGCAACTAATGAAAAACTGTTTTTT.

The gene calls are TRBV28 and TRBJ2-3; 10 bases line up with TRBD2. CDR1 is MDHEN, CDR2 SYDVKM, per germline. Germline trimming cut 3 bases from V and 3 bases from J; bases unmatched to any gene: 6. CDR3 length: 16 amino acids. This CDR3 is CASSFSQTSGTDTQYF. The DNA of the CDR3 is TGTGCCAGCAGTTTTTCGCAGACTAGCGGGACAGATACGCAGTATTTT.

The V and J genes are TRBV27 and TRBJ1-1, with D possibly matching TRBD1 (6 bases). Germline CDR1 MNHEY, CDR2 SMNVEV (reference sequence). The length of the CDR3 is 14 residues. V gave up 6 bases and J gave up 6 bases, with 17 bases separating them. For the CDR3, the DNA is TGTGCCAGCAGCCCAACAGGGTTCAGGGCTGAAGCTTTCTTT. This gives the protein CASSPTGFRAEAFF.